This TCR beta chain was captured by sequencing in a study of OX40 agonist ivuxolimab in advanced cancers. Whole-study results and caveats: Relative to CD4+, CD8+ T cells held more expanded clones on average.

Trimming took 7 bases from V and 7 from J; bases not matched to a gene: 6. Germline-derived CDR1 and CDR2 are SGHAT and FQNNGV. The CDR3 covers 12 residues. As to this clone: Its antigen is as yet unknown.

This table comes from immunoSEQ multiplex PCR, and its TCRdb copy is limited to in-frame clones, with some not included. The repertoire holds approximately 20,000 clones, with under 85% as singletons. The gene calls are TRBV11-2 and TRBJ1-1; 7 bases map to TRBD1. This TCR derives from an adult with an advanced solid tumor such as melanoma, head and neck, liver or kidney cancer. This specimen was CD4+ or CD8+ T cells sorted from blood, taken in a trial of the OX40 agonist ivuxolimab. The CDR3 sequence: CASTLGQNEAFF. CDR3 sequence (DNA): TGTGCCAGCACCTTGGGACAGAATGAAGCTTTCTTT.